A single sample is the source of the 5 T cell receptor beta chains below, sequenced in a study of breast tumors, draining lymph nodes, adjacent tissues. Samples came from axillary lymph nodes draining the breast cancer. Via MiXCR, TCRdb re-called the multiplex PCR reads, giving one row per CDR3 protein. The table has about 180,000 distinct CDR3 sequences, around a third seen once. The sequencing sample was made of axillary lymph node tissue. All receptors come from a female donor with breast cancer. Some clones in this sample may be carry-over from other donors' samples.

Points on this clonotype: A much larger clone differs from this one at a single base, so this may be a read error. The chain joins TRBV7-9 to TRBJ2-1; D is uncertain. Germline lookup yields CDR1 SEHNR and CDR2 FQNEAQ (reference sequence). The CDR3 is 15 amino acids. Here the CDR3 reads CASSLERSSYNEQSF. The CDR3 DNA is TGTGCCAGCAGCTTGGAGCGTAGCTCCTACAATGAGCAGTCCTTC.

This clonotype was counted many times. This chain uses TRBV12-3 or TRBV12-4 with TRBJ1-2, with 10 bases identical to TRBD1. The CDR3 loop spans 15 amino acids. V trimming: 6 bases; J trimming: 6 bases; junction bases outside the gene matches: 10. The CDR3: CASRQGTGEWNGYTF. For the CDR3, the DNA is TGTGCCAGCAGACAAGGGACAGGGGAATGGAATGGCTACACCTTC.

This clonotype was counted once. This rearrangement joins TRBV20-1 to TRBJ2-1, with D tentatively TRBD1 (9 bases). Trimming cost V 1 base and J 8 bases, with 21 bases left between them. The CDR3 totals 16 residues. The V gene's germline CDR1 is DFQATT and CDR2 SNEGSKA (reference sequence). The CDR3, as DNA: TGCAGTGCTAGAGGGACAGGGGTAGCGGGGTTCGATGAGCAGTTCTTC. Its protein is CSARGTGVAGFDEQFF.

The rearrangement joins TRBV27 to TRBJ2-7; no clear D gene. V lost 0 bases to trimming and J lost 6 bases, with 9 bases between them. The CDR3 spans 13 residues. From germline, CDR1 is MNHEY and CDR2 SMNVEV (reference sequence). CDR3 sequence (DNA): TGTGCCAGCAGTTTATCATCAGGTTTCGAGCAGTACTTC. As protein: CASSLSSGFEQYF.

This clonotype was recorded many times. The rearrangement joins TRBV7-9 to TRBJ1-3; 9 bases are shared with TRBD1. The CDR3 length is 16 residues. Germline V gives CDR1 SEHNR, CDR2 FQNEAQ (reference sequence). The J segment lost 0 bases and the V segment lost 5 bases, leaving 5 bases of the junction unmatched. CDR3 bases: TGTGCCAGCAGCAGACAGACAGGGGGCTCTGGAAACACCATATATTTT. Translating it yields CASSRQTGGSGNTIYF.